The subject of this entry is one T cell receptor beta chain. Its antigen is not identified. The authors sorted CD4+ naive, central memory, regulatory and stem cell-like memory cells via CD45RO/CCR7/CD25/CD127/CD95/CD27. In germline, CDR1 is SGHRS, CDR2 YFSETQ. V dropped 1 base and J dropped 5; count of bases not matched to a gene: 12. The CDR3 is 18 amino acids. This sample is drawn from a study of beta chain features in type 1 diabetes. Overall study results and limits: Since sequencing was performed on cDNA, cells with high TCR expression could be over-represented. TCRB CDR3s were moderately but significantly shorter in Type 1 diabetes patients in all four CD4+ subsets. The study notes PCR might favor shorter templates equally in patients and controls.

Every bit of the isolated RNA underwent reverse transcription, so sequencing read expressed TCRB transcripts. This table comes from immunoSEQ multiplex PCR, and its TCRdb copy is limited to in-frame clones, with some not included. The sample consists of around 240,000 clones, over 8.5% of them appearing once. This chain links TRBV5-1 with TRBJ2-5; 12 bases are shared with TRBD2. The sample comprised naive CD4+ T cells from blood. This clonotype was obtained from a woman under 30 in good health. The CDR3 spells CASSLSLAGGSPAETQYF. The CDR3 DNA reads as TGCGCCAGCAGCTTGAGTCTAGCGGGAGGGTCTCCGGCGGAGACCCAGTACTTC. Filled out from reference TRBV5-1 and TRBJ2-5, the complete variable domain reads KAGVTQTPRYLIKTRGQQVTLSCSPISGHRSVSWYQQTPGQGLQFLFEYFSETQRNKGNFPGRFSGRQFSNSRSEMNVSTLELGDSALYLCASSLSLAGGSPAETQYFGPGTRLLVL.